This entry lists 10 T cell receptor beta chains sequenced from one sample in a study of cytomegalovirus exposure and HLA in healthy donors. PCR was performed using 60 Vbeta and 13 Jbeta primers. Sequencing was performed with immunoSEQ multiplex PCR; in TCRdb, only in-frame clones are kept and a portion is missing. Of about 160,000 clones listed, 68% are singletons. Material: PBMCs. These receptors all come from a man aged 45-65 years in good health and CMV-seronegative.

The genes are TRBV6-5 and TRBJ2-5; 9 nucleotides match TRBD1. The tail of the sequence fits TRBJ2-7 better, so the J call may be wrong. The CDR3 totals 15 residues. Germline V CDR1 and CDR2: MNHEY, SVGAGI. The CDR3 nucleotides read TGTGCCAGCAGTTATGGGGGACAGGGCTCCTACGAGCAGTACTTC. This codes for CASSYGGQGSYEQYF.

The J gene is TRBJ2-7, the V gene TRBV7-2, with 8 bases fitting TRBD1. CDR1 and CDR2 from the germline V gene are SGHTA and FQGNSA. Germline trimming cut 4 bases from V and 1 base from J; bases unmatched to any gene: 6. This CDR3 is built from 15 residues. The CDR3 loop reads CASSSPGGASYEQYF. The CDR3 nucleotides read TGTGCCAGCAGCTCACCAGGGGGCGCGTCCTACGAGCAGTACTTC.

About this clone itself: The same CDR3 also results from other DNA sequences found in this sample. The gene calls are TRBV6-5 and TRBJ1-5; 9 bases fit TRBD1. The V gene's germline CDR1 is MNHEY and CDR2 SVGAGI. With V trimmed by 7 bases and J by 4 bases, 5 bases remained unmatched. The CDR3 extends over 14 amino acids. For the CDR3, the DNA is TGTGCCAGCACCCCGACAGGGGGGAATCAGCCCCAGCATTTT. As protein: CASTPTGGNQPQHF.

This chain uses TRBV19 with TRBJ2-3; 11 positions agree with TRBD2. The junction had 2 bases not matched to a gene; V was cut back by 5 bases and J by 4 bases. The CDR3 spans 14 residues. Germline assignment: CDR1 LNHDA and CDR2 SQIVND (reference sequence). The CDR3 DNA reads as TGTGCCAGTAGTCTTAGCGGGGGGGCAGATACGCAGTATTTT. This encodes CASSLSGGADTQYF.

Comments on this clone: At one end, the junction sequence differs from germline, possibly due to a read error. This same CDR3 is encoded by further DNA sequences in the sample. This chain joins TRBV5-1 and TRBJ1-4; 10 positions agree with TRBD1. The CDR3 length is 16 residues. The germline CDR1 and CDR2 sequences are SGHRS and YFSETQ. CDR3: CASSLGAGTGDEKLFF. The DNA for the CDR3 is TGCGCTAGCAGCTTGGGGGCTGGGACAGGGGATGAAAAACTGTTTTTT.

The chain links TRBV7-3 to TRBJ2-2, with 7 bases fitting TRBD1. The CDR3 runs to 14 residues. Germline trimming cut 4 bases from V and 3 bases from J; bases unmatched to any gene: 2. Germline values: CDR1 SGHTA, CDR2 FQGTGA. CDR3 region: CASSSGQYTGELFF. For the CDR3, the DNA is TGTGCCAGCAGCTCGGGACAGTACACCGGGGAGCTGTTTTTT.

This CDR3 reads CASSQDAKRGATDTQYF. For the CDR3, the DNA is TGCGCCAGCAGCCAAGACGCTAAGCGGGGGGCCACAGATACGCAGTATTTT. This chain uses TRBV4-1 with TRBJ2-3, with 9 bases aligning to TRBD2. J was trimmed by 2 bases and V by 0 bases; bases with no gene match: 6. CDR3 length: 17 residues. Germline V gene data show CDR1 as MGHRA and CDR2 as YSYEKL.

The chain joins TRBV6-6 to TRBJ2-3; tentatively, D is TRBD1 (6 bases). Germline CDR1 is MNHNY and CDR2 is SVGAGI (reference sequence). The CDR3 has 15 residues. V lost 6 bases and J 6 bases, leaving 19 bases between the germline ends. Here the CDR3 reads CASSPTGQFRDTQYF. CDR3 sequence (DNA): TGTGCCAGCAGCCCGACAGGCCAATTCAGGGATACGCAGTATTTT.

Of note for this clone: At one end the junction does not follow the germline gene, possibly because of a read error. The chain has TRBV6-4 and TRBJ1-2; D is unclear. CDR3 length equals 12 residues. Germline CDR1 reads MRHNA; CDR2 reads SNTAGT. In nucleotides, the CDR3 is TGTGCAAACGCGGAATCTAACTATGGTTACACCTTC. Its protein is CANAESNYGYTF.

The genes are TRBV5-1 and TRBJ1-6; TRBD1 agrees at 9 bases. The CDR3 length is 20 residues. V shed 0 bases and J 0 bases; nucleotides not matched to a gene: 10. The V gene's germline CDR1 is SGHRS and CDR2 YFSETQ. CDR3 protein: CASSLGRGTGLSSYNSPLHF. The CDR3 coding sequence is TGCGCCAGCAGCTTGGGGCGTGGGACAGGGCTTAGCTCCTATAATTCACCCCTCCACTTT.